Each of the 29 T cell receptor beta chains below was sequenced from the same sample in a study of T cell repertoires in cytomegalovirus infection. One entry per CDR3 protein results from TCRdb running MiXCR on the reads. The sample shows around 530,000 distinct CDR3 sequences, more than 25% of them seen only once. The specimen sequenced was PBMCs. These receptors were taken from a human donor in good health (CMV status not recorded). Some clones in this sample may be carry-over from other donors' samples.

The chain links TRBV15 to TRBJ2-2, with D perhaps TRBD2 (5 bases). V shed 3 bases and J shed 3 bases, with 8 bases lying between them. Per the germline V gene, CDR1 is LNHNV and CDR2 is YYDKDF (reference sequence). The CDR3 consists of 14 residues. The CDR3 is CATSRSGDTGELFF. CDR3 DNA sequence: TGTGCCACCAGCAGGTCCGGGGACACCGGGGAGCTGTTTTTT. Full variable domain (remainder filled in from reference TRBV15 and TRBJ2-2): DAMVIQNPRYQVTQFGKPVTLSCSQTLNHNVMYWYQQKSSQAPKLLFHYYDKDFNNEADTPDNFQSRRPNTSFCFLDIRSPGLGDTAMYLCATSRSGDTGELFFGEGSRLTVL.

This sequence joins TRBV18 and TRBJ2-7; D gene uncertain. V shed 0 bases and J shed 6 bases, with 12 bases lying between them. Germline lookup yields CDR1 KGHSH and CDR2 LQKENI. The CDR3 consists of 14 residues. The CDR3 loop reads CASSPPGPTAEQYF. CDR3 nucleotides: TGTGCCAGCTCACCACCAGGCCCTACTGCCGAGCAGTACTTC.

The rearrangement links TRBV7-2 to TRBJ2-2, with TRBD2 as a possible D gene (6 bases). The CDR3 loop spans 16 amino acids. The V end was cut by 5 bases, the J end by 3 bases, with 16 bases between. Germline CDR1 SGHTA, CDR2 FQGNSA. Written as DNA, the CDR3 is TGTGCCAGCAGCCGCGCTAGGAGGGCGGACACCGGGGAGCTGTTTTTT. Translation: CASSRARRADTGELFF. The variable domain in full, completed from reference TRBV7-2 and TRBJ2-2, reads GAGVSQSPSNKVTEKGKDVELRCDPISGHTALYWYRQSLGQGLEFLIYFQGNSAPDKSGLPSDRFSAERTGGSVSTLTIQRTQQEDSAVYLCASSRARRADTGELFFGEGSRLTVL.

The chain is built from TRBV6-6 and TRBJ1-4, with 10 bases aligning to TRBD1. The germline CDR1 and CDR2 sequences are MNHNY and SVGAGI (reference sequence). CDR3 length: 16 amino acids. J lost 7 bases, V lost 5 bases, and 10 bases had no gene match. Written as DNA, the CDR3 is TGTGCCAGCAGTGGAGGACAGGGGGTATTTAGTGAAAAACTGTTTTTT. Its translation is CASSGGQGVFSEKLFF.

This clonotype was seen a handful of times. The chain recombines TRBV29-1 with TRBJ2-3; 7 bases align to TRBD2. There are 14 residues in the CDR3. The V gene's germline CDR1 is SQVTM and CDR2 ANQGSEA. J was trimmed by 0 bases and V by 8 bases; bases with no gene match: 8. This CDR3 reads CSLKLADSTDTQYF. As DNA, the CDR3 is TGCAGCCTCAAGCTAGCGGACAGCACAGATACGCAGTATTTT.

This clonotype was recorded a few times. V and J are TRBV7-8 and TRBJ1-4, with D possibly being TRBD1 (6 bases). The CDR3 sequence is 16 residues long. Germline CDR1 reads SGHVS; CDR2 reads FQNEAQ. Deletions cut 2 bases from V and 8 bases from J, with 18 bases between. DNA for the CDR3: TGTGCCAGCAGCTTACCGGGACACCGGAGCTCGGAAAAACTGTTTTTT. Amino acids: CASSLPGHRSSEKLFF. Drawing the rest from reference TRBV7-8 and TRBJ1-4, the complete variable domain is GAGVSQSPRYKVAKRGQDVALRCDPISGHVSLFWYQQALGQGPEFLTYFQNEAQLDKSGLPSDRFFAERPEGSVSTLKIQRTQQEDSAVYLCASSLPGHRSSEKLFFGSGTQLSVL.

This clonotype was seen more than once but under ten times. In DNA form, the CDR3 reads TGTGCCAGCAGCATCGGGACTAGCGGGAGATTTCGCAATGAGCAGTTCTTC. This sequence encodes CASSIGTSGRFRNEQFF. The V gene is TRBV7-2, the J gene TRBJ2-1; 14 nucleotides line up with TRBD2. V dropped 5 bases and J dropped 6; count of bases not matched to a gene: 9. Germline V gene lookup returns CDR1 SGHTA and CDR2 FQGNSA. This CDR3 spans 17 amino acids.

This chain joins TRBV6-1 and TRBJ1-6; TRBD1 matches at 7 bases. Germline CDR1 reads MNHNS; CDR2 reads SASEGT. CDR3 size: 15 residues. V lost 4 bases and J lost 8; bases outside the gene matches: 8. The CDR3 DNA reads as TGTGCCAGCAGTGTGAAGGGGGCTTCTGATTCACCCCTCCACTTT. Its protein product is CASSVKGASDSPLHF.

V gene TRBV29-1 combines with J gene TRBJ2-1; D may be TRBD1 (5 bases). CDR1 and CDR2 (germline): SQVTM, ANQGSEA. V was shortened by 4 bases and J by 5 bases, with 15 bases between the two germline ends. CDR3 length: 14 amino acids. DNA for the CDR3: TGCAGCGTTGTTTCAGGGTTTAAGGACAATGAGCAGTTCTTC. This codes for CSVVSGFKDNEQFF.

The V call is TRBV10-3, the J call TRBJ1-2; 11 bases map to TRBD1. CDR1 and CDR2 from the germline V gene are ENHRY and SYGVKD. The CDR3 totals 16 residues. V lost 4 bases and J lost 0; bases outside the gene matches: 4. The CDR3 sequence: CAISGTGGRANYGYTF. The CDR3 DNA reads as TGTGCCATCAGTGGGACAGGGGGCAGAGCTAACTATGGCTACACCTTC.

This clonotype was counted many times. The chain uses TRBV10-3 and TRBJ2-5, with TRBD1 identical over 9 bases. Unmatched junction bases numbered 18, after V lost 5 bases and J lost 5 bases. The V gene's germline CDR1 is ENHRY and CDR2 SYGVKD. The CDR3 sequence is 18 residues long. CDR3 region: CAISRPPTGGLDLETQYF. In DNA, the CDR3 is TGTGCCATCAGTCGCCCACCGACAGGGGGGCTAGATTTGGAGACCCAGTACTTC.

This clonotype showed up just a few times. This chain connects TRBV18 to TRBJ2-7; D gene unclear. The V gene lost 6 bases and the J gene lost 3 bases, with 18 bases spanning the gap. Germline CDR1 is KGHSH and CDR2 is LQKENI. CDR3 length equals 15 residues. Here the CDR3 DNA reads TGTGCCAGCTCTCTCCCAACCACCCGCGACTACGAGCAGTACGTC. It translates to CASSLPTTRDYEQYV.

This clonotype was seen only a few times. This chain connects TRBV7-8 to TRBJ2-1, with D possibly being TRBD2 (5 bases). Trimming stripped 0 bases from V and 9 bases from J, with 9 bases between. This CDR3 spans 13 amino acids. Germline-derived CDR1 and CDR2 are SGHVS and FQNEAQ. The DNA of the CDR3 is TGTGCCAGCAGCTTAGCGCGGGCGGGTGAGCAGTTCTTC. Translating gives CASSLARAGEQFF.

The V gene is TRBV28, the J gene TRBJ2-2; 10 nucleotides agree with TRBD2. This CDR3 has 14 amino acids. Germline loops: CDR1 MDHEN, CDR2 SYDVKM. After removal of 10 bases from V and 4 bases from J, the junction contained 6 bases not matched to a gene. The CDR3 coding sequence is TGTGCCACACGGACTAGCGGAACCACCGGGGAGCTGTTTTTT. Translation gives CATRTSGTTGELFF.

This clonotype has a count of ten or more. The J gene is TRBJ2-7, the V gene TRBV7-2; 7 bases are shared with TRBD1. V lost 4 bases to trimming and J lost 2 bases; unmatched junction nucleotides: 5. The germline CDR1 and CDR2 sequences are SGHTA and FQGNSA. This CDR3 is built from 14 residues. CDR3 loop: CASSYQGDTYEQYF. The CDR3 region has the DNA TGTGCCAGCAGCTATCAGGGGGATACCTACGAGCAGTACTTC.

The V and J genes are TRBV19 and TRBJ2-5; 12 bases align to TRBD2. The CDR3 is 15 residues long. V lost 4 bases to trimming and J lost 7 bases; unmatched junction nucleotides: 7. Germline CDR1 and CDR2: LNHDA and SQIVND (reference sequence). The CDR3 sequence: CASSTGLAGTGTQYF. The CDR3 region has the DNA TGTGCCAGTAGTACCGGACTAGCGGGAACGGGGACCCAGTACTTC. Based on the CDR3 plus reference TRBV19 and TRBJ2-5, the full variable domain is DGGITQSPKYLFRKEGQNVTLSCEQNLNHDAMYWYRQDPGQGLRLIYYSQIVNDFQKGDIAEGYSVSREKKESFPLTVTSAQKNPTAFYLCASSTGLAGTGTQYFGPGTRLLVL.

The V call is TRBV28, the J call TRBJ1-3, with a weak D call TRBD1 (5 bases). This CDR3 has 14 amino acids. Trimming pared 8 bases from V and 2 bases from J, leaving 13 bases between. CDR1 and CDR2 (germline): MDHEN, SYDVKM. The CDR3 DNA follows: TGTGCCAGCGGCCACAGGAGGGCTGGAAACACCATATATTTT. Amino acid sequence: CASGHRRAGNTIYF.

V and J are TRBV5-6 and TRBJ1-2; 9 bases match TRBD1. Germline CDR1 reads SGHDT; CDR2 reads YYEEEE. The ends lost 4 bases at V and 4 bases at J; junction bases unmatched: 8. CDR3 length: 15 residues. CDR3 amino acids: CASSPGQGYPYGYTF. CDR3 sequence (DNA): TGTGCCAGCAGCCCGGGACAGGGTTACCCCTATGGCTACACCTTC.

This clonotype was observed many times. The chain uses TRBV7-2 and TRBJ2-5; TRBD1 is a possible D gene (6 bases). Trimming left V 3 bases short and J 4 bases short, with 12 bases between. The V gene's germline CDR1 is SGHTA and CDR2 FQGNSA. The CDR3 runs to 14 residues. The CDR3 region is CASSFRQAGETQYF. In DNA form, the CDR3 reads TGTGCCAGCAGCTTCAGACAGGCCGGAGAGACCCAGTACTTC.

The chain has TRBV11-2 and TRBJ2-3; no firm D call. Germline lookup yields CDR1 SGHAT and CDR2 FQNNGV. This CDR3 comprises 14 residues. Trimming took off 2 bases at V and 1 base at J, with 7 bases between the two ends. The CDR3 DNA reads TGTGCCAGCAGCTTAACCCGGGGCACAGATACGCAGTATTTT. Protein: CASSLTRGTDTQYF.

V is TRBV5-1 and J is TRBJ1-1; D ambiguous. Between the trimmed V and J ends, which lost 3 bases and 1 base, there was a span of 10 bases. The CDR3 is made up of 14 amino acids. From germline, CDR1 is SGHRS and CDR2 YFSETQ. The CDR3 here is CASSYGVGNTEAFF. In DNA, the CDR3 is TGCGCCAGCAGCTACGGGGTCGGGAACACTGAAGCTTTCTTT.

The rearrangement links TRBV28 to TRBJ1-1; 7 bases are shared with TRBD1. This CDR3 has 14 residues. V lost 1 base to trimming and J lost 5 bases; unmatched junction nucleotides: 4. CDR1 MDHEN and CDR2 SYDVKM come from the germline V gene. CDR3 residues: CASSLFQGGTEAFF. Here the CDR3 DNA reads TGTGCCAGCAGTTTATTCCAGGGGGGTACTGAAGCTTTCTTT.

V usage is TRBV24-1 and J usage is TRBJ2-2, with D possibly TRBD2 on 7 matching bases. Germline V gene data show CDR1 as KGHDR and CDR2 as SFDVKD. The CDR3 length is 16 residues. The V gene lost 9 bases and the J gene lost 2 bases, with 18 bases spanning the gap. The CDR3 DNA sequence: TGTGCCACCCAGGGGAGGGATGGGGGCAACACCGGGGAGCTGTTTTTT. Encoded protein: CATQGRDGGNTGELFF.

This clonotype was recorded many times. V and J are TRBV7-2 and TRBJ1-3, with no clear D. This CDR3 has 14 amino acids. Germline CDR1 and CDR2: SGHTA and FQGNSA. V was cut by 1 base and J by 3 bases, with 7 bases left in between. DNA for the CDR3: TGTGCCAGCAGCTTAGGTGGTGGTGGAAACACCATATATTTT. The encoded protein is CASSLGGGGNTIYF.

The V gene is TRBV2, the J gene TRBJ2-2; the D gene could be TRBD1 or TRBD2 (5 bases each). With 7 bases removed from V and 5 bases from J, the gap between germline ends came to 11 bases. CDR3 length equals 13 residues. Germline CDR1 and CDR2: SNHLY and FYNNEI. The DNA for the CDR3 is TGTGCCAGCATGTTTGAGGGGACCGGGGAGCTGTTTTTT. Translated: CASMFEGTGELFF.

The chain carries TRBV6-8 and TRBJ2-3, with D uncertain. Germline CDR1 MNHGY, CDR2 SAAAGT. The CDR3 is made up of 11 amino acids. Trimming removed 6 bases from V and 6 bases from J, with 7 bases in between. The CDR3 loop is CASRNQDTQYF. Here the CDR3 DNA reads TGTGCCAGCAGGAACCAGGATACGCAGTATTTT.

The rearrangement uses TRBV6-2 or TRBV6-3 and TRBJ1-2, with TRBD1 matching over 7 bases. This CDR3 is built from 16 residues. The ends lost 6 bases at V and 4 bases at J; junction bases unmatched: 14. The germline V gene encodes CDR1 MNHEY and CDR2 SVGEGT. The CDR3 DNA is TGTGCCAGCAGCCCCACCTCGACAGGGCGTCCCTATGGCTACACCTTC. Protein: CASSPTSTGRPYGYTF.

The genes are TRBV12-3 or TRBV12-4 and TRBJ1-1, with D perhaps TRBD1 (6 bases). The ends were cut back, 10 bases at V and 1 base at J, with 10 bases in the middle. The CDR3 is made up of 12 amino acids. The DNA of the CDR3 is TGTGCCATCAGACAGGAGAACACTGAAGCTTTCTTT. Amino acids: CAIRQENTEAFF.

The chain is built from TRBV12-3 or TRBV12-4 and TRBJ2-1, with a weak D call TRBD2 (6 bases). This CDR3 contains 13 residues. The V and J ends lost 0 bases and 9 bases respectively, with 9 bases between them. The CDR3 DNA reads TGTGCCAGCAGTTTAGCGCTCGGGGGTGAGCAGTTCTTC. It encodes CASSLALGGEQFF.